This TCR beta chain appears in the sequencing data of a study of cytomegalovirus exposure and HLA in healthy donors. The germline V gene has CDR1 MRHNA and CDR2 SNTAGT. The V and J ends lost 6 bases and 4 bases respectively, with 9 bases between them. CDR3 size: 13 residues. The study ran its PCR with 60 Vbeta and 13 Jbeta primers. Method: immunoSEQ multiplex PCR; TCRdb's copy keeps in-frame clones and lacks some. The sample spans 130,000 or so clones; the ten largest clones claim approximately 1.9%. Worth noting for this clone: Antigen unknown.

The donors comprised healthy bone marrow donors. Nominal health characterized the donors when sampled, though unrecorded immune exposures were likely. Whole-study findings and limits: When a later analysis was performed, an Asian-associated ancestry cluster reportedly had fewer N-insertions than the approximately 680-donor mean. Cytomegalovirus-associated TCR beta chains were listed, numbering some 150.

The receptor was derived from a woman aged 55-70 years in good health and CMV-seronegative. The genes are TRBV6-4 and TRBJ2-2, with unresolved D. The sample consisted of PBMCs. The CDR3 DNA is TGTGCCAGCAGCCCCCAATCCACCGGGGAGCTGTTTTTT. This gives the protein CASSPQSTGELFF.